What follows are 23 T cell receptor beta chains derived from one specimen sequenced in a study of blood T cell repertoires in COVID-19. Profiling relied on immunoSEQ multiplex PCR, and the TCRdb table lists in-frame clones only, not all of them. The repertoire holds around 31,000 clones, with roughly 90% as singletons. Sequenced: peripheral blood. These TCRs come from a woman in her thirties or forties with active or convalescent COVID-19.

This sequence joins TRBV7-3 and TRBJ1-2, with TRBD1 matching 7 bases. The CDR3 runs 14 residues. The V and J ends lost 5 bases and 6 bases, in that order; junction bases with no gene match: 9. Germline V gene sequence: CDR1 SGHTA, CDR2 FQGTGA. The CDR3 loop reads CASSPRTGRDGYTF. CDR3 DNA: TGTGCCAGCAGCCCTCGGACAGGTAGAGATGGCTACACCTTC.

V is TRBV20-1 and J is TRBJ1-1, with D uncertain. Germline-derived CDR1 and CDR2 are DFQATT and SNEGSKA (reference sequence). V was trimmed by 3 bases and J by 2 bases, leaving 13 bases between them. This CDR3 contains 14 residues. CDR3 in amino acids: CSASLAVGNTEAFF. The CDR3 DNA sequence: TGCAGTGCTAGTCTTGCGGTAGGAAACACTGAAGCTTTCTTT.

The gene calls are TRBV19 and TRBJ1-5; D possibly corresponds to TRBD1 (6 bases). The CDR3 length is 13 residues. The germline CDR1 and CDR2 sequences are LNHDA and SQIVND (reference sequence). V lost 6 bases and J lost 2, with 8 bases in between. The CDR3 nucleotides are TGTGCCAGTAGATCAGGGGGCAATCAGCCCCAGCATTTT. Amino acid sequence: CASRSGGNQPQHF.

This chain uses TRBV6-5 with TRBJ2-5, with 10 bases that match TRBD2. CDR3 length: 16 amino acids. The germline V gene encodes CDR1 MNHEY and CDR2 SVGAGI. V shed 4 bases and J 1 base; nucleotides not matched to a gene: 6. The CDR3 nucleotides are TGTGCCAGCAGTTCCGCCGGACTAGCGGTCCAAGAGACCCAGTACTTC. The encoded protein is CASSSAGLAVQETQYF.

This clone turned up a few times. For the CDR3, the DNA is TGTGCCAGCAGCGCCAGGGCAGCGGGGGAGGAAGCTTTCTTT. It yields the protein CASSARAAGEEAFF. The rearrangement links TRBV9 to TRBJ1-1, with D perhaps TRBD1 (5 bases). This CDR3 spans 14 amino acids. Germline values: CDR1 SGDLS, CDR2 YYNGEE. Trimming cost V 3 bases and J 8 bases, with 17 bases left between them.

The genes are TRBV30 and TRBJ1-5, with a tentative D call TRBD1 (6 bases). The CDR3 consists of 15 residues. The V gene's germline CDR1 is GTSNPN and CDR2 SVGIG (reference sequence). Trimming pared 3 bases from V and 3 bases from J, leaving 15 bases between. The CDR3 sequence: CAWRGRQGNNQPQHF. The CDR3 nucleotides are TGTGCCTGGAGAGGCCGGCAGGGGAACAATCAGCCCCAGCATTTT.

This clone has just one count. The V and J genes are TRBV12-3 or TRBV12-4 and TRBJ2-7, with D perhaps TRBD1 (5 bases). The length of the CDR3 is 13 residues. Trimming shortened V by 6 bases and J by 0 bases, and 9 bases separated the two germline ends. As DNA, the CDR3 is TGTGCCAGCAGCAAGGACAACTCCTACGAGCAGTACTTC. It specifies CASSKDNSYEQYF.

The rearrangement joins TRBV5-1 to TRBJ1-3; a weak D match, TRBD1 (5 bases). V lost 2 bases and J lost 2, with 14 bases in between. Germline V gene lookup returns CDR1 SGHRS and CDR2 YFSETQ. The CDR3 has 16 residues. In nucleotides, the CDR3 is TGCGCCAGCAGCTTTGCGGTCCAGGGTACTGGAAACACCATATATTTT. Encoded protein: CASSFAVQGTGNTIYF.

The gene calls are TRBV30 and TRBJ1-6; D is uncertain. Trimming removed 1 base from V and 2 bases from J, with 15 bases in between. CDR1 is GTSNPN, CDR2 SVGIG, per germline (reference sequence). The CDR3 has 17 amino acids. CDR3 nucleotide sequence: TGTGCCTGGAGTGCGCCCCGAGGAGTACCCTATAATTCACCCCTCCACTTT. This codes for CAWSAPRGVPYNSPLHF.

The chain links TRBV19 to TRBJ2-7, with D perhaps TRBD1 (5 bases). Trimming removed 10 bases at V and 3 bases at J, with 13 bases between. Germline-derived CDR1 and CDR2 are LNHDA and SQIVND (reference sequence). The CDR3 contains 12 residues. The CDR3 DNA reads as TGTGCCACACAAGGGGAATTCTACGAGCAGTACTTC. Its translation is CATQGEFYEQYF.

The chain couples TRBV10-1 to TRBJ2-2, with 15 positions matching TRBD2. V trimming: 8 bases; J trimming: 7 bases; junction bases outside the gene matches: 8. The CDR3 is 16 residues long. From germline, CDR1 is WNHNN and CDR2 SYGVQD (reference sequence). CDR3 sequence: CASSRTSGRAGGELFF. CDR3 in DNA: TGCGCCAGCTCGCGGACTAGCGGGAGGGCCGGCGGGGAGCTGTTTTTT.

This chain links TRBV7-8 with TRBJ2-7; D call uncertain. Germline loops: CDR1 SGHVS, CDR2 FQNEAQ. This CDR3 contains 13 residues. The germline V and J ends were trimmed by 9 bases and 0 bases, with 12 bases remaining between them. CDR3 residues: CASQASSSYEQYF. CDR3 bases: TGTGCCAGTCAAGCTTCAAGCTCCTACGAGCAGTACTTC.

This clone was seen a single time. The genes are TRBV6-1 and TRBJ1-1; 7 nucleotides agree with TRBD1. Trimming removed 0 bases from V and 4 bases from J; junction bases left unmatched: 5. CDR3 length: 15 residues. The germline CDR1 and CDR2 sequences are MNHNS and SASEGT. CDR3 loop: CASSEAGQGVTEAFF. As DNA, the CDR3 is TGTGCCAGCAGTGAAGCGGGGCAGGGGGTCACTGAAGCTTTCTTT.

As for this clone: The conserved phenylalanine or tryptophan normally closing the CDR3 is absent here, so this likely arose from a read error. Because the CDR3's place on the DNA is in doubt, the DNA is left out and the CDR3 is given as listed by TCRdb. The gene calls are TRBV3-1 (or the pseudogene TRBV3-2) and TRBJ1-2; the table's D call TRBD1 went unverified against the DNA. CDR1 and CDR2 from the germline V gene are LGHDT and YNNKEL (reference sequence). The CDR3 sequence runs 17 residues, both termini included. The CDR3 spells CASSQEAIGTGTLGVSR.

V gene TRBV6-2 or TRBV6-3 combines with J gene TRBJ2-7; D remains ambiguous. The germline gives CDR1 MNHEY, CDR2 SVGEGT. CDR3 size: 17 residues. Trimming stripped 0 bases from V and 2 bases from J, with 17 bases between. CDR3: CASSYSPERPSPYEQYF. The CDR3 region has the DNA TGTGCCAGCAGTTACTCCCCGGAGAGGCCCAGCCCCTACGAGCAGTACTTC.

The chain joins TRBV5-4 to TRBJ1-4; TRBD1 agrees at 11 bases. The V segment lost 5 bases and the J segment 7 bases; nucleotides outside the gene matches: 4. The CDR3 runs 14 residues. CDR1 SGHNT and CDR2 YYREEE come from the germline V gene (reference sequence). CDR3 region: CASRAGTGGEKLFF. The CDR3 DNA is TGTGCCAGCAGGGCCGGGACAGGGGGTGAAAAACTGTTTTTT.

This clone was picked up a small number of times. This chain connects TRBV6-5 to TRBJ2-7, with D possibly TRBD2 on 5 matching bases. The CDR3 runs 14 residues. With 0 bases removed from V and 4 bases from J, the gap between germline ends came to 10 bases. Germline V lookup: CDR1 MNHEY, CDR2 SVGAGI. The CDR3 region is CASSYSTRGYEQYF. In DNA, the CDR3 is TGTGCCAGCAGTTACTCAACTCGGGGATACGAGCAGTACTTC.

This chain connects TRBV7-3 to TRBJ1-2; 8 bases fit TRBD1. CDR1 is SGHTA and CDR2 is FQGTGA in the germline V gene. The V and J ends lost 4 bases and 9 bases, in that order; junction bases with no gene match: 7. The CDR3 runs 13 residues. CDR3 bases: TGTGCCAGCAGCTCAGGACAGGGCCTTCGCTACACCTTC. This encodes CASSSGQGLRYTF.

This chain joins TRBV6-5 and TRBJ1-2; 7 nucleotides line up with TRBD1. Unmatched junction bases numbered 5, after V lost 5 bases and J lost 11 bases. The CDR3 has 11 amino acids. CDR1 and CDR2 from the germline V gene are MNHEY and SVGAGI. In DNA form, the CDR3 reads TGTGCCAGCAGTAAACAGGGGTGGTACACCTTC. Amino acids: CASSKQGWYTF.

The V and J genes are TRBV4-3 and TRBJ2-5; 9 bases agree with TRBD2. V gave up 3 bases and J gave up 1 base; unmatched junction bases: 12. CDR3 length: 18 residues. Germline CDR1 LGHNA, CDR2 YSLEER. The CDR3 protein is CASSQGVRSGGPQETQYF. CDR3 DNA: TGCGCCAGCAGCCAGGGGGTGAGAAGCGGGGGGCCCCAAGAGACCCAGTACTTC.

The CDR3 region has the DNA TGTGCCAGCAGCCAAGAAGGACTAGAAGCCGGGGAGCTGTTTTTT. Translation: CASSQEGLEAGELFF. The chain links TRBV4-2 to TRBJ2-2; 7 bases line up with TRBD2. The ends lost 0 bases at V and 6 bases at J; junction bases unmatched: 4. Germline V lookup: CDR1 LGHNA, CDR2 YNFKEQ. CDR3 length equals 15 residues.

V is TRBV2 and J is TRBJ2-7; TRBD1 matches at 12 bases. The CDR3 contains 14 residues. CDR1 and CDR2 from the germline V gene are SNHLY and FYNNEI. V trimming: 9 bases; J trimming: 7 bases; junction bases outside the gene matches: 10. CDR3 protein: CASSLGQGAGEQYF. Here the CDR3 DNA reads TGTGCCAGTTCCTTGGGACAGGGGGCAGGAGAGCAGTACTTC.

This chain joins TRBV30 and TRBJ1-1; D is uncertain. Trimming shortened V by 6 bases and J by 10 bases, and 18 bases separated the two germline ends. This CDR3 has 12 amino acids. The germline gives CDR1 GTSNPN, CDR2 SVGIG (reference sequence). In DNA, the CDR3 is TGTGCCTGTTCCGAGGCAGTTTTTACAGCTTTCTTT. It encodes CACSEAVFTAFF.